Listed below are T cell receptor beta chains from one sample, sequenced in a study of shared clonotypes between healthy human individuals. Data came from immunoSEQ multiplex PCR; TCRdb stores just in-frame clones and leaves some out. The sample records about 2.1 million clones, approximately 94% being singletons. Sequencing input: naive CD8+ T cells from PBMCs. All receptors come from a man younger than 35 in good health. Some clones in this sample may be carry-over from other donors' samples. CDR3s include the opening cysteine and the closing phenylalanine or tryptophan. The D gene is left open where the match is weak. A row's size may be missing; if present it is once, few, many or a size class.

D gene: NA; clone size: NA; V gene: TRBV27; J gene: TRBJ2-7; CDR3 DNA: TGTGCCAGCAGTTCTCGTCTAGGGGCGGGCGAGCAGTACTTC; CDR3 protein: CASSSRLGAGEQYF
D gene: NA; clone size: NA; V gene: TRBV18; J gene: TRBJ2-7; CDR3 DNA: TGTGCCAGCTCACGCAAACTTTCCGGGACTTCTACCTACGAGCAGTACTTC; CDR3 protein: CASSRKLSGTSTYEQYF
D gene: NA; clone size: NA; V gene: TRBV7-9; J gene: TRBJ2-3; CDR3 DNA: TGTGCCAGCAGCGACCGGTACGGGAACACAGATACGCAGTATTTT; CDR3 protein: CASSDRYGNTDTQYF
D gene: NA; clone size: NA; V gene: TRBV19; J gene: TRBJ1-5; CDR3 DNA: TGTGCCAGTAGTATAGCCGGGGCGCTGAGCAATCAGCCCCAGCATTTT; CDR3 protein: CASSIAGALSNQPQHF
D gene: TRBD2; clone size: NA; V gene: TRBV7-9; J gene: TRBJ2-2; CDR3 DNA: TGTGCCAGCAGCCCACGGCTAGCGGGCCCCGGGACCGGGGAGCTGTTTTTT; CDR3 protein: CASSPRLAGPGTGELFF
D gene: TRBD1; clone size: NA; V gene: TRBV25-1; J gene: TRBJ1-1; CDR3 DNA: TGTGCCAGCAGTGGCCCGGGACAGATGAACACTGAAGCTTTCTTT; CDR3 protein: CASSGPGQMNTEAFF
D gene: NA; clone size: NA; V gene: TRBV27; J gene: TRBJ2-7; CDR3 DNA: TGTGCCAGCAGTTTATTGGGGAGTCCTAGATACGAGCAGTACTTC; CDR3 protein: CASSLLGSPRYEQYF
D gene: TRBD2; clone size: NA; V gene: TRBV7-3; J gene: TRBJ2-3; CDR3 DNA: TGTGCCAGCAGCTATCTAGCGGGAGGGGCTGATACGCAGTATTTT; CDR3 protein: CASSYLAGGADTQYF
D gene: NA; clone size: NA; V gene: TRBV29-1; J gene: TRBJ1-2; CDR3 DNA: TGCAGCGTTGATGGGGAGGGGGAGGCAGACTATGGCTACACCTTC; CDR3 protein: CSVDGEGEADYGYTF
D gene: TRBD2; clone size: NA; V gene: TRBV9; J gene: TRBJ2-7; CDR3 DNA: TGTGCCAGCAGCCCCCGGACTAGTAAGTACGAGCAGTACTTC; CDR3 protein: CASSPRTSKYEQYF
D gene: TRBD2; clone size: NA; V gene: TRBV7-9; J gene: TRBJ2-7; CDR3 DNA: TGTGCAACCGGGACTAGCGGGATTCGATACGAGCAGTACTTC; CDR3 protein: CATGTSGIRYEQYF
D gene: TRBD2; clone size: NA; V gene: TRBV9; J gene: TRBJ2-1; CDR3 DNA: TGTGCCAGCAGCGTATCTGGGAGGGCCACAGGAGGTGAGCAGTTCTTC; CDR3 protein: CASSVSGRATGGEQFF
D gene: TRBD1; clone size: once; V gene: TRBV7-9; J gene: TRBJ1-5; CDR3 DNA: TGTGCCAGCAGCTTAGAGGGGGCGAATCAGCCCCAGCATTTT; CDR3 protein: CASSLEGANQPQHF
D gene: NA; clone size: NA; V gene: TRBV9; J gene: TRBJ2-1; CDR3 DNA: TGTGCCAGCAGCCCAATCATGGGCAATGAGCAGTTCTTC; CDR3 protein: CASSPIMGNEQFF
D gene: NA; clone size: NA; V gene: TRBV27; J gene: TRBJ1-1; CDR3 DNA: TGTGCCAGCAGTTTTATGGGCAGCACTGAAGCTTTCTTT; CDR3 protein: CASSFMGSTEAFF
D gene: TRBD1; clone size: once; V gene: TRBV27; J gene: TRBJ2-7; CDR3 DNA: TGTGCCAGCGGCGACAGGGGCTACGAGCAGTACTTC; CDR3 protein: CASGDRGYEQYF
D gene: TRBD2; clone size: NA; V gene: TRBV28; J gene: TRBJ2-6; CDR3 DNA: TGTGCCAGCAGCACTGGGACAGAAGGACTAGCGGGCTCTGGGGCCAACGTCCTGACTTTC; CDR3 protein: CASSTGTEGLAGSGANVLTF
D gene: NA; clone size: NA; V gene: TRBV28; J gene: TRBJ2-2; CDR3 DNA: TGTGCCAGCAGTGTACACAGGGAGGGCACCGGGGAGCTGTTTTTT; CDR3 protein: CASSVHREGTGELFF
D gene: TRBD2; clone size: once; V gene: TRBV4-2; J gene: TRBJ2-7; CDR3 DNA: TGTGCCAGCAGCCAAGAGCCGGGGACTAGCGGGAGGCAGGGCTCCTACGAGCAGTACTTC; CDR3 protein: CASSQEPGTSGRQGSYEQYF
D gene: NA; clone size: NA; V gene: TRBV28; J gene: TRBJ2-7; CDR3 DNA: TGTGCCAGCAGTTTAGTGGGTTACGAGCAGTACTTC; CDR3 protein: CASSLVGYEQYF
D gene: TRBD2; clone size: once; V gene: TRBV4-3; J gene: TRBJ2-1; CDR3 DNA: TGCGCCAGCAGCCAGGAAATCCCGCAGCGGGAGGGATACAATGAGCAGTTCTTC; CDR3 protein: CASSQEIPQREGYNEQFF
D gene: TRBD1; clone size: NA; V gene: TRBV7-9; J gene: TRBJ2-7; CDR3 DNA: TGTGCCAGCAGCTTAGCTTCCGGGACAGAAGGCTACGAGCAGTACTTC; CDR3 protein: CASSLASGTEGYEQYF
D gene: NA; clone size: NA; V gene: TRBV7-9; J gene: TRBJ1-2; CDR3 DNA: TGTGCCAGCAGCTTCGGCGGGTTTAACTATGGCTACACCTTC; CDR3 protein: CASSFGGFNYGYTF
D gene: TRBD2; clone size: NA; V gene: TRBV27; J gene: TRBJ2-7; CDR3 DNA: TGTGCCAGCAGACTCGAACTAGCGGCCTCCTACGAGCAGTACTTC; CDR3 protein: CASRLELAASYEQYF
D gene: NA; clone size: NA; V gene: TRBV28; J gene: TRBJ2-7; CDR3 DNA: TGTGCCAGCAGTGGCAGGGGTCTCTACGAGCAGTACTTC; CDR3 protein: CASSGRGLYEQYF
D gene: NA; clone size: NA; V gene: TRBV9; J gene: TRBJ2-7; CDR3 DNA: TGTGCCAGCAGCGCTGGGGCCGGACAGCTTTACGAGCAGTACTTC; CDR3 protein: CASSAGAGQLYEQYF
D gene: TRBD2; clone size: NA; V gene: TRBV27; J gene: TRBJ2-7; CDR3 DNA: TGTGCCAGCAGTCTTGGGACTAGCGGGAGTTGGTACGAGCAGTACTTC; CDR3 protein: CASSLGTSGSWYEQYF
D gene: NA; clone size: NA; V gene: TRBV21-1; J gene: TRBJ1-2; CDR3 DNA: TGTGCCAGCAGCAAAGGACAGTTCCACTATGGCTACACCTTC; CDR3 protein: CASSKGQFHYGYTF
D gene: NA; clone size: NA; V gene: TRBV2; J gene: TRBJ1-1; CDR3 DNA: TGTGCCAGCAGTGATGGACAGATGAACACTGAAGCTTTCTTT; CDR3 protein: CASSDGQMNTEAFF
D gene: NA; clone size: NA; V gene: TRBV19; J gene: TRBJ1-5; CDR3 DNA: TGTGCCAGTAGTATTACAGGGAAAGGCAATCAGCCCCAGCATTTT; CDR3 protein: CASSITGKGNQPQHF
D gene: NA; clone size: NA; V gene: TRBV29-1; J gene: TRBJ1-2; CDR3 DNA: TGCAGCGTTGAACAGTCGGAAGGCTACACCTTC; CDR3 protein: CSVEQSEGYTF
D gene: NA; clone size: NA; V gene: TRBV7-8; J gene: TRBJ2-7; CDR3 DNA: TGTGCCAGCAGCTTAGCCGTCCGACCGGGTCTTTACGAGCAGTACTTC; CDR3 protein: CASSLAVRPGLYEQYF
D gene: TRBD2; clone size: NA; V gene: TRBV28; J gene: TRBJ2-3; CDR3 DNA: TGTGCCAGCGGGCGGGAGGGCCGATCAGATACGCAGTATTTT; CDR3 protein: CASGREGRSDTQYF
D gene: NA; clone size: NA; V gene: TRBV5-1; J gene: TRBJ2-3; CDR3 DNA: TGCGCCAGCACCAGCATGGGGGCGCGTACGCAGTATTTT; CDR3 protein: CASTSMGARTQYF
D gene: NA; clone size: once; V gene: TRBV11-2; J gene: TRBJ2-7; CDR3 DNA: TGTGCCAGCAGCTTAAATATTGCCTACGAGCAGTACTTC; CDR3 protein: CASSLNIAYEQYF
D gene: NA; clone size: NA; V gene: TRBV9; J gene: TRBJ2-1; CDR3 DNA: TGTGCCAGCAGCGTAGCGTCAGGGGGGAATGAGCAGTTCTTC; CDR3 protein: CASSVASGGNEQFF
D gene: NA; clone size: NA; V gene: TRBV4-2; J gene: TRBJ2-7; CDR3 DNA: TGTGCCAGCAGCCAAGGGGGGACGCCTAGCGTCATTTCCTACGAGCAGTACTTC; CDR3 protein: CASSQGGTPSVISYEQYF
D gene: NA; clone size: once; V gene: TRBV7-9; J gene: TRBJ2-7; CDR3 DNA: TGTGCCAGCAGCTCAACAGGGTTCTACGAGCAGTACTTC; CDR3 protein: CASSSTGFYEQYF
D gene: TRBD1; clone size: NA; V gene: TRBV7-8; J gene: TRBJ1-2; CDR3 DNA: TGTGCCAGCAGGTCCTTCCAGTCCGGGACAGAGAACTATGGCTACACCTTC; CDR3 protein: CASRSFQSGTENYGYTF
D gene: NA; clone size: once; V gene: TRBV7-8; J gene: TRBJ2-7; CDR3 DNA: TGTGCCAGCAGCATTTTACAGGGGGGGGTGCACGAGCAGTACTTC; CDR3 protein: CASSILQGGVHEQYF
D gene: NA; clone size: NA; V gene: TRBV11-2; J gene: TRBJ2-7; CDR3 DNA: TGTGCCAGCAGCTTAGGCGAGAGGGTCCTCTACGAGCAGTACTTC; CDR3 protein: CASSLGERVLYEQYF
D gene: NA; clone size: NA; V gene: TRBV27; J gene: TRBJ2-1; CDR3 DNA: TGTGCCAGCTCGTTCTCGGGGTCCGGTGAGCAGTTCTTC; CDR3 protein: CASSFSGSGEQFF
D gene: TRBD1; clone size: NA; V gene: TRBV4-3; J gene: TRBJ1-1; CDR3 DNA: TGCGCCAGCAGCCCGCTTGGGACAGGGGGGTTTGGGGACACTGAAGCTTTCTTT; CDR3 protein: CASSPLGTGGFGDTEAFF
D gene: TRBD2; clone size: NA; V gene: TRBV5-1; J gene: TRBJ2-7; CDR3 DNA: TGCGCCAGCAGCCTAGCGGGAGGGCCCGAGCAGTACTTC; CDR3 protein: CASSLAGGPEQYF
D gene: NA; clone size: many; V gene: TRBV19; J gene: TRBJ2-2; CDR3 DNA: TGTGCCAGTAACTCGGGGGACACCGGGGAGCTGTTTTTT; CDR3 protein: CASNSGDTGELFF